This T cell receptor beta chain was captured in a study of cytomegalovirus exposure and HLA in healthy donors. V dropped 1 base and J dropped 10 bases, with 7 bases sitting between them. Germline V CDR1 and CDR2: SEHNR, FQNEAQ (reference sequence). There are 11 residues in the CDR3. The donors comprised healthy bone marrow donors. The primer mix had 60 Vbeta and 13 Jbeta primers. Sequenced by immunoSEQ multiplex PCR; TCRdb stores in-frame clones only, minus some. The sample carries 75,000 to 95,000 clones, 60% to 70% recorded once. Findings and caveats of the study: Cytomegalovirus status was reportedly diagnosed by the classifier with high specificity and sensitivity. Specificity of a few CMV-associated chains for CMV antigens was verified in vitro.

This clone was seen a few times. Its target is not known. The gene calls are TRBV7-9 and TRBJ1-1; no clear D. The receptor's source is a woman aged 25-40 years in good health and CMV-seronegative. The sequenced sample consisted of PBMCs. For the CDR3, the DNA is TGTGCCAGCAGCTTAGGGCGGGGAGCTTTCTTT. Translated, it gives CASSLGRGAFF.